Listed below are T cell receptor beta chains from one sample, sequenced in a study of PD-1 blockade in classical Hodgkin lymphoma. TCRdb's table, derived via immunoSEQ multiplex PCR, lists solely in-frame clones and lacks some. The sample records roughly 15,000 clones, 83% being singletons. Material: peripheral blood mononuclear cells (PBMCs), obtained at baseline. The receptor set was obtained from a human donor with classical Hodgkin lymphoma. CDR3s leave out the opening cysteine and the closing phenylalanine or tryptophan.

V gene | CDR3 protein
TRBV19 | ASGQGRLNSPLH
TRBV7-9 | ASSFPHMNTEAF
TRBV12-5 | ASGLSQITGELF
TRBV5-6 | ASIPTGRGGAYEQY
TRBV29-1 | SVEEVGTSYYGYT
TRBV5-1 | ASQRTGDGEAF
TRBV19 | ASRPLSGGGYNEQF
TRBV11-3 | ASSPGQGRADTQY
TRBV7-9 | ASSSSLGRGDTEAF
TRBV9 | ASSSRWGFNEKLF
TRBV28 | ASSFWREGTYEQY
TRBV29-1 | SGMGGLGYTEAF
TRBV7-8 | ASSLSGAGANVLT
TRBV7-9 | ASSLGGGNQPQH
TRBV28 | ASSSAGLTNTEAF
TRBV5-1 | ASSSYPGQDYYNEQF
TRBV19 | ATGSSGNTIY
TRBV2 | ASSDDRDYGYT
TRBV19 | ASTLTGGRQPQH
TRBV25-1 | ASSREAGQETQY
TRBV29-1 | SCGKLVDTQY
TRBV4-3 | ASSQAQANSPLH
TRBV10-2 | ASTGTRSEQY
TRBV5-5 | ASSFLNTANYGYT
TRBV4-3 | ASSLGHHTEAF
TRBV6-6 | APKGGLGNQPQH
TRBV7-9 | ASSLDSSGNTIY
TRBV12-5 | ASGLVLGEYNEQF
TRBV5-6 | ASSLQYGVNSPLH
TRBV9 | ASSVGSGGAYEQY
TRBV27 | ASSPWGRVYEQY
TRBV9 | ASSAGHLGYEQY
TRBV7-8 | ASRWAGGGDTQY
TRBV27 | ASRSQGYEQY
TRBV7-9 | ASSWGAPASYEQY
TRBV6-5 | AAQGAHPNTEAF
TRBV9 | ASSVSAGDYGYT
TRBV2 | ASRLLNSPLH
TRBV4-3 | ASSHLHGGARYEQF
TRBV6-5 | ASSPGQGSYEQY
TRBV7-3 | ASSLPTESSSYNSPLH
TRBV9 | ASSVGDRGGGNTIY
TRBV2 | ASMDSGNQPQH
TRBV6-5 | ASNYSSGGPTDTQY
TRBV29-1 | SVELPGGYGYT
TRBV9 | ASSALGGNQPQH
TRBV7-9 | ASSPAGTGVEKLF
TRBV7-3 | ASSLATGSNTGELF